This is a list of T cell receptor beta chains from one sample in a study of blood T cell repertoires in COVID-19. Sequenced by immunoSEQ multiplex PCR; TCRdb stores in-frame clones only, minus some. The data contain around 200,000 clones, 83% of them singletons. Input material: peripheral blood. Source of these receptors: a man between 45 and 60 years old with active or convalescent COVID-19. Each CDR3 is given without its conserved first and last residue. D genes are given only for firm matches. Clone size is given for some rows only: seen once, a few or many times, or a class if the clone is expanded.

j_call | d_call | v_call | clone_size | cdr3_aa
TRBJ1-2 | . | TRBV4-1 | few | ASSQAPGSTLYGYT
TRBJ1-1 | . | TRBV19 | . | ASSESRVNTEAF
TRBJ1-5 | . | TRBV6-1 | few | ASSEALLFGGADQPQH
TRBJ2-3 | . | TRBV4-2 | . | ASSQGSGDTQY
TRBJ1-2 | TRBD1 | TRBV10-3 | . | AISVLTGPYGYT
TRBJ2-2 | . | TRBV5-1 | . | ASSISGTDGGELF
TRBJ2-7 | . | TRBV11-3 | . | ASSLLRGKQY
TRBJ1-4 | . | TRBV7-9 | . | ASSITGLNEKLF
TRBJ2-5 | TRBD2 | TRBV15 | . | ATSVPSGEETQY
TRBJ2-7 | TRBD2 | TRBV4-1 | . | ASSQPGLAARRSLYEQY
TRBJ1-2 | TRBD1 | TRBV7-8 | . | ASSLAIGQGNGYT
TRBJ1-5 | TRBD1 | TRBV2 | . | ASSFQGGRQPQH
TRBJ1-5 | . | TRBV10-3 | many | AISESGAPRGAPQH
TRBJ2-1 | TRBD2 | TRBV9 | . | ASSPGTSGGVIYNEQF
TRBJ2-3 | TRBD2 | TRBV5-5 | . | ASSFQRESTDTQY
TRBJ2-7 | . | TRBV11-2 | once | ASSRYGSEQY
TRBJ2-5 | TRBD2 | TRBV3-1/TRBV3-2 | . | ASSQGREETQY
TRBJ2-7 | TRBD2 | TRBV2 | . | ASSGLADIYEQY
TRBJ2-5 | TRBD2 | TRBV14 | . | ASSQDLALASGAGETQY
TRBJ1-2 | TRBD1 | TRBV30 | . | AWLGQIELLGYT
TRBJ2-1 | TRBD2 | TRBV7-8 | . | ASSLVPRLAGGLPYNEQF
TRBJ2-1 | . | TRBV9 | . | ASSVGGEASFNNEQF
TRBJ2-7 | TRBD2 | TRBV6-5 | . | ASSYRSAGGREQY
TRBJ2-7 | TRBD1 | TRBV6-5 | . | ASVSGQGYEQY
TRBJ1-6 | . | TRBV6-1 | . | ASSATGQNSPLH
TRBJ1-6 | TRBD1 | TRBV6-5 | few | ASTGQPGNSPLH